This T cell receptor beta chain was identified during a study of OX40 agonist ivuxolimab in advanced cancers. Clones were read by immunoSEQ multiplex PCR, and TCRdb kept only the in-frame ones, dropping some. The table records tens of thousands of clones, roughly 91% of them present only once. In regard to this clone: Its antigen is not identified.

Study results and caveats: Averaging showed that CD8+ T cells had more expanded clones than CD4+ did.

The investigators sampled blood at baseline, at cycle 4 day 1, and at cycle 7 day 1. This CDR3 is 16 amino acids long. V trimming: 4 bases; J trimming: 5 bases; junction bases outside the gene matches: 13. Germline V gene sequence: CDR1 LNHDA, CDR2 SQIVND (reference sequence). Sequenced material: CD4+ or CD8+ T cells sorted from blood, taken in a trial of the OX40 agonist ivuxolimab. This receptor was identified in an adult with an advanced solid tumor such as melanoma, head and neck, liver or kidney cancer. The rearrangement joins TRBV19 to TRBJ1-2; the match to TRBD1 covers 7 bases. Here the CDR3 DNA reads TGTGCCAGTAGTACGTCCGGGACAGAGAGTGGTTATGGCTACACCTTC. It codes for CASSTSGTESGYGYTF.